Given below is one T cell receptor beta chain in context. These data come from a study of blood T cell repertoires in COVID-19. In the study overall: COVID-19 samples from acute and convalescent phases originated in the United States, Italy and Spain. The analysed material was cDNA or gDNA that came from T cells, B-cell-depleted T cells, or PBMCs.

Germline CDR1 is SGHKS and CDR2 is YYEKEE (reference sequence). With 4 bases removed from V and 4 bases from J, the gap between germline ends came to 5 bases. The CDR3 is made up of 11 amino acids. In the original analysis: Using reference gene primer amplification, nucleated cell counts were estimated. Clones were read by immunoSEQ multiplex PCR, and TCRdb kept only the in-frame ones, dropping some. The V and J calls and clone size come from that table; D and trimming were worked out from the DNA. The repertoire has around 130,000 clones, over 75% of them found once; the top ten carry about a tenth.

The source of this sequence is a man aged 40-50 years with active or convalescent COVID-19. Sequencing used peripheral blood. The genes are TRBV5-5 and TRBJ2-5; D not certain. The CDR3 loop reads CASSGRETQYF. Here the CDR3 DNA reads TGTGCCAGCAGCGGGCGAGAGACCCAGTACTTC.